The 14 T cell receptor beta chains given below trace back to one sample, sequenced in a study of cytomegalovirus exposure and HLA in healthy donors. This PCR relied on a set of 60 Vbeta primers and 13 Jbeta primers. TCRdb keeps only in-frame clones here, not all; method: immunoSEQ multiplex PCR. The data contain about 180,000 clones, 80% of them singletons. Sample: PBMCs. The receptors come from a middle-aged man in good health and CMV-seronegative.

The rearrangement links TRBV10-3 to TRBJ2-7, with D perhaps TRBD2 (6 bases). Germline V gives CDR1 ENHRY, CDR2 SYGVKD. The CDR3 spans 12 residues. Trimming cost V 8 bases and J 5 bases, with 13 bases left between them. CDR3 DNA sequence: TGTGCCATCGGGGGAGGCGAGGACGAGCAGTACTTC. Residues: CAIGGGEDEQYF.

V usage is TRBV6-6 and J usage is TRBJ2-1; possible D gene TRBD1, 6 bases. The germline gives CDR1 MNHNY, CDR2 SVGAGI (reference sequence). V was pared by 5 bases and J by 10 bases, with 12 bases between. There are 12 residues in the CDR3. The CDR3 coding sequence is TGTGCCAGCAGTCACAGGGATATAGAGCAGTTCTTC. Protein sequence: CASSHRDIEQFF.

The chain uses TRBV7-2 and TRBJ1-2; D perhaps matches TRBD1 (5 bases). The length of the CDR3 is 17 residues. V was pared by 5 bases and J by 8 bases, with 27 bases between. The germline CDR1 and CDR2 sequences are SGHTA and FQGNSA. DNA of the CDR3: TGTGCCAGCAGCGCATTGGGCGGGGGGTCATACCGGGGAGGCTACACCTTC. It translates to CASSALGGGSYRGGYTF.

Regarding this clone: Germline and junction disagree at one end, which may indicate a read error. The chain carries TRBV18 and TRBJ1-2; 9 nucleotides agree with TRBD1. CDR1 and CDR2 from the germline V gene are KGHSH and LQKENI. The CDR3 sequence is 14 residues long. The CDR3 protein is CASSPAGGQGYSIF. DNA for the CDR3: TGTGCCAGCTCACCAGCGGGCGGACAGGGGTATTCGATCTTC.

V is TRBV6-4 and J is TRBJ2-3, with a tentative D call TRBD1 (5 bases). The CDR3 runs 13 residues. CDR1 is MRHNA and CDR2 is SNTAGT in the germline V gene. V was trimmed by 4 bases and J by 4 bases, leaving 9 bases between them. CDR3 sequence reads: CASSGRVSDTQYF. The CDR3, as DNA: TGTGCCAGCAGTGGCAGGGTCTCAGATACGCAGTATTTT.

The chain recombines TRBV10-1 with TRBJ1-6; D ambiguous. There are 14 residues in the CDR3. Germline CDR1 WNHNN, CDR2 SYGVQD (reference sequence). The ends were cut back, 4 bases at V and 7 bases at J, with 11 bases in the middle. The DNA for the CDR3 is TGCGCCAGCAGTGGTGGACGGGGAAATTCACCCCTCCACTTT. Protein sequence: CASSGGRGNSPLHF.

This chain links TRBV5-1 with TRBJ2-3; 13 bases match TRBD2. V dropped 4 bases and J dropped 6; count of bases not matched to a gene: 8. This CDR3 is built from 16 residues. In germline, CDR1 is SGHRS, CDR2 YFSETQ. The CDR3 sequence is CASSLAGTSGIDTQYF. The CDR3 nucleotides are TGCGCCAGCAGCCTTGCTGGGACTAGCGGGATTGATACGCAGTATTTT.

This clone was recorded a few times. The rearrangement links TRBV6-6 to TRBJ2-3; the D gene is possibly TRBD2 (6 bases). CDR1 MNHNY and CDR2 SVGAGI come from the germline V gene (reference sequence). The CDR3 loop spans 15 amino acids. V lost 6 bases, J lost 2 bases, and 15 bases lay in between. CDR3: CASRAGEADTDTQYF. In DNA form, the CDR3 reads TGTGCCAGCAGGGCCGGGGAGGCTGACACAGATACGCAGTATTTT.

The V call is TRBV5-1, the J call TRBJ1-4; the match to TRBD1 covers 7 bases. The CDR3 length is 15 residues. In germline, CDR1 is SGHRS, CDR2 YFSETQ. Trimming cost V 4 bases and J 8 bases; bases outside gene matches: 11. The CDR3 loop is CASSVGGGGAEKLFF. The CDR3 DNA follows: TGCGCCAGCAGCGTCGGAGGAGGGGGCGCGGAAAAACTGTTTTTT.

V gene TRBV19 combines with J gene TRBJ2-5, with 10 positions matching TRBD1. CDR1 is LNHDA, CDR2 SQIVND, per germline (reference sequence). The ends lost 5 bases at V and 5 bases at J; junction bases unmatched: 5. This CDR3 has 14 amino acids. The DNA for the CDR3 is TGTGCCAGTAGTCCCCGACAGGGGGCTGAGACCCAGTACTTC. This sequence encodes CASSPRQGAETQYF.

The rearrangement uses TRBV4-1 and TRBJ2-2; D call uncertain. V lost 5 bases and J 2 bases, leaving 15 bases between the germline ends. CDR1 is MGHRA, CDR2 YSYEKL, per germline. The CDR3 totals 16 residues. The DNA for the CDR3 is TGCGCCAGCAGCAAAATCGGTCTACCTAACACCGGGGAGCTGTTTTTT. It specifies CASSKIGLPNTGELFF.

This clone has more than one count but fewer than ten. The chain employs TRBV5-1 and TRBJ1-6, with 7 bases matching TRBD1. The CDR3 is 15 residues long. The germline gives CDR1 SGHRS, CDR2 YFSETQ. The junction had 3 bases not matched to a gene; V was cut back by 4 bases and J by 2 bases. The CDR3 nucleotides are TGCGCCAGCAGCCCAGGGACAGCCTATAATTCACCCCTCCACTTT. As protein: CASSPGTAYNSPLHF.

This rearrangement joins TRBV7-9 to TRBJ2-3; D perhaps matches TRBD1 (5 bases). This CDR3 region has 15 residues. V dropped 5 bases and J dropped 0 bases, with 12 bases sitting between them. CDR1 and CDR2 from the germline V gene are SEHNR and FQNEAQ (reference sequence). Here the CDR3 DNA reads TGTGCCAGCAGCCCCGACAGACCTAGCACAGATACGCAGTATTTT. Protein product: CASSPDRPSTDTQYF.

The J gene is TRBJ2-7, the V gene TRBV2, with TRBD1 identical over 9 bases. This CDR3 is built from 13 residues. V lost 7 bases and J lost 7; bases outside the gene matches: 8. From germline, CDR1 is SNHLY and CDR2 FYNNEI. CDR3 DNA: TGTGCCAGCATCCGGGACAGGGAGGGAGAGCAGTACTTC. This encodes CASIRDREGEQYF.